The next 13 T cell receptor beta chains were all read from a single sample in a study of CD8 T cells in Susac syndrome. When the RNA was reverse transcribed, random hexamers were used with an input of about 0.45 to 1 ug. TCRdb called the immunoSEQ multiplex PCR reads again in MiXCR, with one record for every CDR3 protein. Among about 210,000 distinct CDR3 sequences listed, 95% were seen once. The specimen sequenced was CD4+ T cells from PBMCs. The receptors stem from a human donor with multiple sclerosis.

The V and J genes are TRBV7-9 and TRBJ2-7, with D perhaps TRBD1 (6 bases). Germline loops: CDR1 SEHNR, CDR2 FQNEAQ (reference sequence). V lost 5 bases, J lost 2 bases, and 19 bases lay in between. This CDR3 is 16 amino acids long. CDR3 sequence (DNA): TGTGCCAGCAGCGCCCCCCCAACAGGGATAGCCTACGAGCAGTACTTC. This codes for CASSAPPTGIAYEQYF.

The V gene is TRBV12-3 or TRBV12-4, the J gene TRBJ1-2; D is ambiguous. The CDR3 length is 15 residues. V was trimmed by 4 bases and J by 4 bases, leaving 16 bases between them. CDR3 DNA sequence: TGTGCCAGCAGTTCCCATCAGAACAGAATCTATGGCTACACCTTC. Its translation: CASSSHQNRIYGYTF.

The V gene is TRBV16, the J gene TRBJ2-7; D is possibly TRBD1 (6 bases). The V gene's germline CDR1 is KGHSY and CDR2 FQNENV. The length of the CDR3 is 16 residues. The V end lost 1 base, the J end lost 1 base, and 14 bases lay between the germline ends. CDR3 sequence reads: CASSQLQGKVSYEQYF. The CDR3 DNA follows: TGTGCCAGCAGCCAATTGCAGGGGAAGGTATCCTACGAGCAGTACTTC.

This rearrangement joins TRBV7-9 to TRBJ1-6; 9 bases align to TRBD1. CDR1 is SEHNR and CDR2 is FQNEAQ in the germline V gene (reference sequence). V shed 4 bases, J shed 5 bases, and the junction held 3 bases outside the gene matches. The CDR3 length is 15 residues. The CDR3 sequence: CASSSRTGDNSPLHF. The CDR3 DNA follows: TGTGCCAGCAGCTCCCGGACAGGGGATAATTCACCCCTCCACTTT.

The chain links TRBV2 to TRBJ1-1, with D maybe TRBD1 (5 bases). The V gene's germline CDR1 is SNHLY and CDR2 FYNNEI. The CDR3 totals 13 residues. Trimming removed 7 bases from V and 1 base from J, with 10 bases in between. The CDR3 loop is CASTRQKNTEAFF. The CDR3 DNA sequence: TGTGCCAGCACCCGACAGAAGAACACTGAAGCTTTCTTT. Variable domain in full (rest from reference TRBV2 and TRBJ1-1): EPEVTQTPSHQVTQMGQEVILRCVPISNHLYFYWYRQILGQKVEFLVSFYNNEISEKSEIFDDQFSVERPDGSNFTLKIRSTKLEDSAMYFCASTRQKNTEAFFGQGTRLTVV.

This clonotype was recorded only once. This rearrangement joins TRBV5-8 to TRBJ2-2; D assignment may be TRBD1 or TRBD2 (5 bases each). From germline, CDR1 is SGHTS and CDR2 YDEGEE. The CDR3 contains 14 residues. Trimming shortened V by 4 bases and J by 6 bases, and 13 bases separated the two germline ends. CDR3 sequence: CASSLIGGPGELFF. In DNA form, the CDR3 reads TGTGCCAGCAGCCTGATTGGGGGACCCGGGGAGCTGTTTTTT.

This rearrangement joins TRBV5-1 to TRBJ2-3, with a tentative D call TRBD2 (6 bases). CDR1 is SGHRS, CDR2 YFSETQ, per germline. V was cut by 0 bases and J by 3 bases, with 14 bases left in between. The CDR3 extends over 16 amino acids. DNA of the CDR3: TGCGCCAGCAGCTTGGAAGGGACGGGGAGGACAGATACGCAGTATTTT. Amino acid sequence: CASSLEGTGRTDTQYF.

The rearrangement links TRBV12-3 or TRBV12-4 to TRBJ2-4, with D unresolved. The CDR3 contains 11 residues. Trimming took 5 bases from V and 5 from J, leaving 4 bases between them. CDR3 sequence (DNA): TGTGCCAGCAGTGTCCAAAACATTCAGTACTTC. Translated: CASSVQNIQYF.

This clonotype was picked up one time. This sequence joins TRBV20-1 and TRBJ2-3; D might be TRBD1 or TRBD2, each matching 5 bases. V was pared by 3 bases and J by 2 bases, with 12 bases between. The germline V gene encodes CDR1 DFQATT and CDR2 SNEGSKA (reference sequence). The CDR3 totals 14 residues. The CDR3 spells CSASGAGTTDTQYF. The CDR3 DNA sequence: TGCAGTGCTAGCGGGGCAGGCACCACAGATACGCAGTATTTT.

This chain links TRBV9 with TRBJ2-4; D possibly corresponds to TRBD1 (5 bases). V was shortened by 0 bases and J by 7 bases, with 11 bases between the two germline ends. In germline, CDR1 is SGDLS, CDR2 YYNGEE. The CDR3 has 14 residues. Written as DNA, the CDR3 is TGTGCCAGCAGCGTAGAAGGGGCCGGGAACATTCAGTACTTC. The encoded protein is CASSVEGAGNIQYF.

The genes are TRBV5-1 and TRBJ2-1; TRBD2 aligns across 7 bases. Germline loops: CDR1 SGHRS, CDR2 YFSETQ. Trimming at V came to 1 base and at J to 5 bases, leaving 6 bases not matched to a gene. The CDR3 length is 15 residues. This CDR3 is CASSLPSGADNEQFF. CDR3 nucleotides: TGCGCCAGCAGCTTGCCCAGCGGGGCCGACAATGAGCAGTTCTTC.

J is TRBJ2-3 and V is TRBV4-1; D is unclear. The CDR3 spans 14 residues. The germline V and J ends were trimmed by 0 bases and 1 base, with 5 bases remaining between them. Germline CDR1 and CDR2: MGHRA and YSYEKL. The CDR3 bases are TGCGCCAGCAGCCAAGAAGACCGCACAGATACGCAGTATTTT. It yields the protein CASSQEDRTDTQYF.

This clonotype was seen only once. The CDR3 nucleotides read TGCGCCAGCAGCTTGGTTGGGACAGGGGGCCACGATACGCAGTATTTT. Amino acids: CASSLVGTGGHDTQYF. The chain couples TRBV5-1 to TRBJ2-3, with 12 bases matching TRBD1. CDR1 is SGHRS and CDR2 is YFSETQ in the germline V gene. The CDR3 totals 16 residues. V lost 0 bases, J lost 6 bases, and 5 bases stayed unmatched.